This T cell receptor (beta chain) was sequenced for a study of a mutant IDH1 vaccine in newly diagnosed glioma. Study-wide background: The study gave patients eight vaccinations in weeks 1, 3, 5, 7, 11, 15, 19, 23. With temozolomide cycles, or 4-6 weeks after radiotherapy alone, vaccination was started.

With respect to this clone: The antigen remains unidentified. At one end, the junction sequence differs from germline, possibly due to a read error.

General study points: Shifts in the top peripheral T cell clonotypes seemed unrelated to pseudoprogression.

Regarding time point: week 5, during vaccination. What each vaccine dose contained was 300 ug of mutant IDH1 20-mer peptide, accompanied by topical imiquimod. Each of the donors came in with new WHO grade 3 or 4 astrocytomas that were IDH1-mutant and ATRX-lost. Germline CDR1 is SNHLY and CDR2 is FYNNEI. The CDR3 is made up of 18 amino acids. Here immunoSEQ multiplex PCR was the method, and the copy in TCRdb shows in-frame clones only, minus some. The sample yields over 50,000 clones, approximately 80% seen once. This clonotype originated in a man under 40 with glioma. This chain uses TRBV2 with TRBJ1-1, with D uncertain. The material sequenced was PBMCs, taken from a glioma patient whose treatment included an IDH1 peptide vaccine. CDR3 residues: CASSEGPLNSIMNTEAFF. CDR3 nucleotides: TGTGCCAGCAGCGAAGGACCATTAAACTCCATCATGAACACTGAAGCTTTCTTT.